This T cell receptor (beta chain) was obtained from a study of Ad26.COV2.S vaccination and SARS-CoV-2 variants. Looking at the study overall: Among those in the COV1001 Ad26.COV2.S trial arm was the donor.

The sample holds one count of this clone. As yet, its antigen is unknown. The study's findings and limits: The breadth of spike-specific CD8+ and CD4+ T cell responses after vaccination was reportedly substantial. Vaccine and placebo recipients had similar non-spike TCR breadth. Total T cell responses may have been underestimated by the TCR breadth and depth analyses.

The CDR3 contains 13 residues. With 6 bases removed from V and 6 bases from J, the gap between germline ends came to 12 bases. The treatment is: around 19 received Ad26.COV2.S at low or high dose, single or two shots; roughly five received placebo; per-sample allocation not given. Sampling was done on day 63 after the first vaccine or placebo injection. Some clones are missing from TCRdb's copy, which holds only in-frame ones; the method was immunoSEQ multiplex PCR. Among approximately 280,000 clones listed, about 89% were seen once. The origin of this receptor is a person aged 18 to 65 who received the Ad26.COV2.S COVID-19 vaccine or a placebo. Sequencing used peripheral blood, obtained in a trial of Ad26.COV2.S vaccine versus placebo. The genes are TRBV12-3 or TRBV12-4 and TRBJ1-5; D gene uncertain. For the CDR3, the DNA is TGTGCCAGCAGCCCCTTCTCCGGTCAGCCCCAGCATTTT. Protein: CASSPFSGQPQHF.